The clone carrying this TCR beta chain was recorded only once. CD8+ and CD4+ T cells circulating in blood were sequenced for TCR beta. This sample is drawn from a study of CD8 T cells in Susac syndrome. V shed 5 bases, J shed 6 bases, and the junction held 4 bases outside the gene matches. The CDR3 totals 12 residues. The germline V gene encodes CDR1 SGHRS and CDR2 YFSETQ. Random hexamers were used to reverse transcribe the RNA input (about 0.5 to 1 ug). Via MiXCR, TCRdb re-called the immunoSEQ multiplex PCR reads, giving one row per CDR3 protein. Among about 290,000 distinct CDR3 sequences listed, almost 85% were seen once.

This TCR derives from a human donor with multiple sclerosis. Sequenced input: CD8+ T cells from PBMCs. The gene calls are TRBV5-1 and TRBJ1-1, with TRBD1 identical over 7 bases. The CDR3 reads CASRSGQAEAFF. The CDR3 nucleotides are TGCGCCAGCAGATCCGGACAGGCTGAAGCTTTCTTT.